These T cell receptor beta chains were read from a single sample in a study of blood T cell repertoires in COVID-19. Data came from immunoSEQ multiplex PCR; TCRdb stores just in-frame clones and leaves some out. The sample holds 200,000 to 300,000 clones, 86% seen once. Sequenced: PBMCs or T cells enriched from blood (not recorded which). These receptors were collected from a man aged 35 to 55 who had recovered from COVID-19. The CDR3 runs from the conserved cysteine through the conserved F or W. Fields, in order: CDR3 protein, CDR3 DNA, clone size, V gene, J gene, D gene. A D gene is named only where the DNA matches it firmly. Some rows mark clone size as missing; the rest say once, few, many or name a class of expanded clone.

cdr3_aa: CANSVDSGANVLTF; cdr3_nt: TGTGCCAACTCGGTAGACTCTGGGGCCAACGTCCTGACTTTC; clone_size: NA; v_call: TRBV7-9; j_call: TRBJ2-6; d_call: NA
cdr3_aa: CASSQDRAGGGYTF; cdr3_nt: TGTGCCAGCAGCCAAGATCGGGCAGGGGGAGGCTACACCTTC; clone_size: NA; v_call: TRBV3-1/TRBV3-2; j_call: TRBJ1-2; d_call: TRBD1
cdr3_aa: CASSLGPEAFF; cdr3_nt: TGTGCCAGCAGCTTGGGGCCTGAAGCTTTCTTT; clone_size: few; v_call: TRBV5-8; j_call: TRBJ1-1; d_call: NA
cdr3_aa: CASSPTAGGPGNEQFF; cdr3_nt: TGTGCCAGCAGCCCCACAGCGGGGGGGCCGGGGAATGAGCAGTTCTTC; clone_size: NA; v_call: TRBV9; j_call: TRBJ2-1; d_call: TRBD2
cdr3_aa: CASSQDRVWSTDTQYF; cdr3_nt: TGCGCCAGCAGCCAAGACAGGGTGTGGAGCACAGATACGCAGTATTTT; clone_size: NA; v_call: TRBV4-1; j_call: TRBJ2-3; d_call: NA
cdr3_aa: CAIKAGINEKLFF; cdr3_nt: TGTGCCATCAAAGCAGGGATTAATGAAAAACTGTTTTTT; clone_size: NA; v_call: TRBV10-3; j_call: TRBJ1-4; d_call: NA
cdr3_aa: CASSLFGESPGNTIYF; cdr3_nt: TGTGCCAGCAGCTTATTCGGGGAGTCCCCTGGAAACACCATATATTTT; clone_size: once; v_call: TRBV7-8; j_call: TRBJ1-3; d_call: NA
cdr3_aa: CASSLSTGGKDEQYF; cdr3_nt: TGTGCCAGCAGTTTATCAACAGGGGGTAAGGACGAGCAGTACTTC; clone_size: NA; v_call: TRBV28; j_call: TRBJ2-7; d_call: TRBD1
cdr3_aa: CASSLSPGQETQYF; cdr3_nt: TGTGCCAGCAGCTTAAGTCCAGGGCAAGAGACCCAGTACTTC; clone_size: NA; v_call: TRBV7-7; j_call: TRBJ2-5; d_call: NA
cdr3_aa: CASRETSGRWNEQYF; cdr3_nt: TGTGCCAGCAGGGAGACTAGCGGGAGATGGAACGAGCAGTACTTC; clone_size: NA; v_call: TRBV2; j_call: TRBJ2-7; d_call: TRBD2
cdr3_aa: CASSSGIVDASPLHF; cdr3_nt: TGTGCCAGCAGTTCAGGGATCGTGGACGCTTCACCCCTCCACTTT; clone_size: NA; v_call: TRBV28; j_call: TRBJ1-6; d_call: NA
cdr3_aa: CASSFPSYEQYF; cdr3_nt: TGTGCCAGCAGTTTCCCATCATACGAGCAGTACTTC; clone_size: NA; v_call: TRBV6-2/TRBV6-3; j_call: TRBJ2-7; d_call: NA
cdr3_aa: CASSLTVSNYGYTF; cdr3_nt: TGTGCCAGCAGCTTAACGGTATCTAACTATGGCTACACCTTC; clone_size: NA; v_call: TRBV14; j_call: TRBJ1-2; d_call: NA
cdr3_aa: CASSMGWGDNSPLHF; cdr3_nt: TGTGCCAGTAGTATGGGATGGGGAGATAATTCACCCCTCCACTTT; clone_size: NA; v_call: TRBV19; j_call: TRBJ1-6; d_call: NA
cdr3_aa: CASSMEGAVEQFF; cdr3_nt: TGTGCCAGTAGTATGGAGGGGGCGGTTGAGCAGTTCTTC; clone_size: NA; v_call: TRBV19; j_call: TRBJ2-1; d_call: NA
cdr3_aa: CSALERETQYF; cdr3_nt: TGCAGCGCCCTCGAGCGAGAGACCCAGTACTTC; clone_size: NA; v_call: TRBV29-1; j_call: TRBJ2-5; d_call: NA
cdr3_aa: CASSLAGGRSYEQYF; cdr3_nt: TGTGCCAGCAGCCTCGCGGGGGGCCGCTCCTACGAGCAGTACTTC; clone_size: NA; v_call: TRBV13; j_call: TRBJ2-7; d_call: TRBD2
cdr3_aa: CASSLGGITEAFF; cdr3_nt: TGTGCCAGCAGCTTGGGCGGGATCACTGAAGCTTTCTTT; clone_size: NA; v_call: TRBV5-6; j_call: TRBJ1-1; d_call: NA
cdr3_aa: CASSLVASRSLTDTQYF; cdr3_nt: TGTGCCAGCAGTTTAGTGGCTAGTAGGTCTCTCACAGATACGCAGTATTTT; clone_size: NA; v_call: TRBV27; j_call: TRBJ2-3; d_call: NA
cdr3_aa: CASSRGAQVSYNEQFF; cdr3_nt: TGTGCCAGCTCGCGCGGGGCGCAGGTCTCCTACAATGAGCAGTTCTTC; clone_size: once; v_call: TRBV18; j_call: TRBJ2-1; d_call: NA
cdr3_aa: CASSFVRSGNTIYF; cdr3_nt: TGTGCCAGCAGCTTCGTCCGCTCTGGAAACACCATATATTTT; clone_size: NA; v_call: TRBV7-9; j_call: TRBJ1-3; d_call: NA
cdr3_aa: CASSQAWRGNTDTQYF; cdr3_nt: TGTGCCAGCAGCCAAGCGTGGCGGGGGAACACAGATACGCAGTATTTT; clone_size: NA; v_call: TRBV4-2; j_call: TRBJ2-3; d_call: TRBD2
cdr3_aa: CASSLQREASEQYF; cdr3_nt: TGTGCCAGCAGCTTACAGCGGGAGGCCAGCGAGCAGTACTTC; clone_size: NA; v_call: TRBV7-2; j_call: TRBJ2-7; d_call: TRBD2
cdr3_aa: CASSLAGGPEETQYF; cdr3_nt: TGCGCCAGCAGCTTGGCGGGGGGGCCAGAAGAGACCCAGTACTTC; clone_size: NA; v_call: TRBV5-1; j_call: TRBJ2-5; d_call: TRBD2
cdr3_aa: CATSDPALADLNEQFF; cdr3_nt: TGTGCCACCAGTGACCCGGCCCTAGCGGACCTCAATGAGCAGTTCTTC; clone_size: NA; v_call: TRBV24-1; j_call: TRBJ2-1; d_call: TRBD2
cdr3_aa: CASSFSGRATDTQYF; cdr3_nt: TGTGCCAGCAGTTTTAGCGGGAGGGCCACAGATACGCAGTATTTT; clone_size: NA; v_call: TRBV6-5; j_call: TRBJ2-3; d_call: TRBD2
cdr3_aa: CASSLGLAGGLRAGELFF; cdr3_nt: TGCGCCAGCAGCTTGGGTTTAGCGGGAGGCCTCAGAGCCGGGGAGCTGTTTTTT; clone_size: NA; v_call: TRBV5-1; j_call: TRBJ2-2; d_call: TRBD2
cdr3_aa: CASSLAGTTNYGYTF; cdr3_nt: TGTGCCAGCAGCTTGGCCGGGACTACTAACTATGGCTACACCTTC; clone_size: NA; v_call: TRBV7-2; j_call: TRBJ1-2; d_call: NA
cdr3_aa: CASQSQGDTEAFF; cdr3_nt: TGCGCCAGCCAAAGCCAGGGGGACACTGAAGCTTTCTTT; clone_size: once; v_call: TRBV5-1; j_call: TRBJ1-1; d_call: TRBD1
cdr3_aa: CASSSSSTDTQYF; cdr3_nt: TGTGCCAGCAGCTCCTCTAGCACAGATACGCAGTATTTT; clone_size: NA; v_call: TRBV5-6; j_call: TRBJ2-3; d_call: NA
cdr3_aa: CASSTGLSAFF; cdr3_nt: TGTGCCAGCAGCACGGGACTTAGCGCTTTCTTT; clone_size: NA; v_call: TRBV13; j_call: TRBJ1-1; d_call: NA
cdr3_aa: CASSLDRTGAVYGYTF; cdr3_nt: TGTGCCAGCAGCCTGGATAGGACAGGGGCTGTATATGGCTACACCTTC; clone_size: NA; v_call: TRBV7-2; j_call: TRBJ1-2; d_call: TRBD1
cdr3_aa: CASSRDRGSTEAFF; cdr3_nt: TGTGCCAGCAGCCGGGACAGGGGAAGTACTGAAGCTTTCTTT; clone_size: NA; v_call: TRBV7-2; j_call: TRBJ1-1; d_call: TRBD1
cdr3_aa: CASYRGSTSGTTKQYF; cdr3_nt: TGTGCCAGCTATCGGGGATCGACTAGCGGAACTACGAAGCAGTACTTC; clone_size: NA; v_call: TRBV18; j_call: TRBJ2-7; d_call: TRBD2
cdr3_aa: CASLQGALPGSGNTIYF; cdr3_nt: TGTGCCAGCCTACAGGGAGCTCTCCCTGGCTCTGGAAACACCATATATTTT; clone_size: NA; v_call: TRBV10-3; j_call: TRBJ1-3; d_call: NA
cdr3_aa: CASSGFLAGGPGTGELFF; cdr3_nt: TGTGCCAGCAGCGGTTTTTTAGCGGGGGGGCCGGGCACCGGGGAGCTGTTTTTT; clone_size: NA; v_call: TRBV3-1/TRBV3-2; j_call: TRBJ2-2; d_call: TRBD2
cdr3_aa: CASSLTGSEKLFF; cdr3_nt: TGTGCCAGCAGTTTAACGGGTAGCGAAAAACTGTTTTTT; clone_size: NA; v_call: TRBV27; j_call: TRBJ1-4; d_call: NA
cdr3_aa: CASRFDSASYNEQFF; cdr3_nt: TGCGCCAGCAGGTTCGACAGTGCGTCCTACAATGAGCAGTTCTTC; clone_size: NA; v_call: TRBV5-1; j_call: TRBJ2-1; d_call: NA
cdr3_aa: CASSLSTGINYGYTF; cdr3_nt: TGTGCCAGCAGCTTATCCACAGGGATTAACTATGGCTACACCTTC; clone_size: NA; v_call: TRBV5-6; j_call: TRBJ1-2; d_call: NA
cdr3_aa: CASSLEGETQYF; cdr3_nt: TGTGCCAGCAGCCTGGAGGGGGAGACCCAGTACTTC; clone_size: NA; v_call: TRBV27; j_call: TRBJ2-5; d_call: NA
cdr3_aa: CAITGGENTEAFF; cdr3_nt: TGTGCCATAACCGGGGGTGAGAACACTGAAGCTTTCTTT; clone_size: NA; v_call: TRBV28; j_call: TRBJ1-1; d_call: NA
cdr3_aa: CASSLERRGHIQYF; cdr3_nt: TGTGCCAGCAGCTTAGAGCGGAGGGGACACATTCAGTACTTC; clone_size: NA; v_call: TRBV7-2; j_call: TRBJ2-4; d_call: NA
cdr3_aa: CASSLRQGPEQYF; cdr3_nt: TGTGCCAGCTCACTCCGACAGGGCCCCGAGCAGTACTTC; clone_size: NA; v_call: TRBV18; j_call: TRBJ2-7; d_call: TRBD1
cdr3_aa: CATSRDLRNLNTEAFF; cdr3_nt: TGTGCCACCAGCAGAGATTTGCGGAACTTGAACACTGAAGCTTTCTTT; clone_size: NA; v_call: TRBV15; j_call: TRBJ1-1; d_call: NA
cdr3_aa: CASSVTANYGYTF; cdr3_nt: TGTGCCAGCAGCGTGACAGCTAACTATGGCTACACCTTC; clone_size: NA; v_call: TRBV12-3/TRBV12-4; j_call: TRBJ1-2; d_call: NA
cdr3_aa: CASSHRVGGVHSGANVLTF; cdr3_nt: TGTGCCAGCAGCCACCGAGTCGGGGGGGTTCACTCTGGGGCCAACGTCCTGACTTTC; clone_size: NA; v_call: TRBV3-1/TRBV3-2; j_call: TRBJ2-6; d_call: TRBD2
cdr3_aa: CASRGTGGIQETQYF; cdr3_nt: TGTGCCAGCAGAGGAACGGGGGGGATTCAAGAGACCCAGTACTTC; clone_size: NA; v_call: TRBV25-1; j_call: TRBJ2-5; d_call: TRBD2
cdr3_aa: CASSISSGSYNEQFF; cdr3_nt: TGTGCCAGCAGCATTTCTAGCGGGAGTTACAATGAGCAGTTCTTC; clone_size: NA; v_call: TRBV7-2; j_call: TRBJ2-1; d_call: TRBD2
cdr3_aa: CASSSGQNTEAFF; cdr3_nt: TGTGCCAGCTCATCCGGACAGAACACTGAAGCTTTCTTT; clone_size: NA; v_call: TRBV18; j_call: TRBJ1-1; d_call: NA
cdr3_aa: CASSPSGGERSNQPQHF; cdr3_nt: TGTGCCAGCAGCCCGTCTGGGGGGGAGAGGAGCAATCAGCCCCAGCATTTT; clone_size: NA; v_call: TRBV4-2; j_call: TRBJ1-5; d_call: NA
cdr3_aa: CASTPSGVNNEQFF; cdr3_nt: TGTGCCAGCACCCCTAGCGGGGTTAACAATGAGCAGTTCTTC; clone_size: NA; v_call: TRBV9; j_call: TRBJ2-1; d_call: TRBD2
cdr3_aa: CASSELRSTTGELFF; cdr3_nt: TGTGCCAGCAGTGAGCTGAGGTCGACCACCGGGGAGCTGTTTTTT; clone_size: NA; v_call: TRBV2; j_call: TRBJ2-2; d_call: NA
cdr3_aa: CSASWLAGDAGELFF; cdr3_nt: TGCAGTGCTAGTTGGCTAGCGGGAGACGCCGGGGAGCTGTTTTTT; clone_size: NA; v_call: TRBV20-1; j_call: TRBJ2-2; d_call: TRBD2
cdr3_aa: CASSGRPGLAGNEQFF; cdr3_nt: TGTGCCAGCAGCGGGCGTCCGGGACTAGCGGGCAATGAGCAGTTCTTC; clone_size: NA; v_call: TRBV11-2; j_call: TRBJ2-1; d_call: TRBD2
cdr3_aa: CARSSSTSGRGSGELFF; cdr3_nt: TGTGCCAGAAGCTCGTCGACTAGCGGGAGAGGTTCCGGGGAGCTGTTTTTT; clone_size: NA; v_call: TRBV5-3; j_call: TRBJ2-2; d_call: TRBD2
cdr3_aa: CASTLDSIEQYF; cdr3_nt: TGTGCCAGCACCTTGGACAGTATAGAGCAGTACTTC; clone_size: NA; v_call: TRBV2; j_call: TRBJ2-7; d_call: NA
cdr3_aa: CASRLKENGGYTF; cdr3_nt: TGTGCCAGCAGACTTAAAGAGAATGGTGGCTACACCTTC; clone_size: NA; v_call: TRBV11-2; j_call: TRBJ1-2; d_call: NA
cdr3_aa: CASSLGTGGLFF; cdr3_nt: TGTGCCAGCTCACTCGGGACAGGGGGACTGTTTTTT; clone_size: once; v_call: TRBV18; j_call: TRBJ1-4; d_call: TRBD1
cdr3_aa: CASSTPRGGKGEAFF; cdr3_nt: TGTGCCAGTAGTACCCCCCGGGGGGGAAAGGGTGAAGCTTTCTTT; clone_size: NA; v_call: TRBV19; j_call: TRBJ1-1; d_call: NA